A single sample gave rise to the 22 T cell receptor beta chains below, sequenced in a study of early T cells in non-severe SARS-CoV-2 infection (dated by TCRdb to the early 2020s). To prepare the library, 5' RACE was applied. Sequencing used a NextSeq 500. In-frame beta chains were kept once TCRdb had trimmed the public reads at Q25 with fastp and called clones with MiXCR. CDR3 protein duplicates are merged, each entry listing the most common genes and DNA. A total of 90,000 to 100,000 distinct CDR3 sequences appear in this sample, around 13% of them only once. The ten largest clones capture approximately 2% of the sample. Material: whole blood. The receptors here all came from an adult who was a healthcare worker with PCR-confirmed SARS-CoV-2 infection or an uninfected control (not recorded which).

Ten or more counts support this clonotype. This rearrangement joins TRBV12-3 or TRBV12-4 to TRBJ1-1; D unclear. Trimming removed 3 bases at V and 1 base at J, with 9 bases between. The CDR3 contains 14 residues. CDR3 protein: CASSFLLGNTEAFF. The CDR3 nucleotides read TGTGCCAGCAGTTTTCTTCTGGGGAACACTGAAGCTTTCTTT.

This clonotype was seen many times. V is TRBV20-1 and J is TRBJ1-5; D is uncertain. The germline gives CDR1 DFQATT, CDR2 SNEGSKA (reference sequence). V lost 3 bases and J 1 base, leaving 10 bases between the germline ends. The CDR3 has 14 amino acids. The CDR3 is CSASTHGSNQPQHF. CDR3 sequence (DNA): TGCAGTGCTAGCACTCATGGCAGCAATCAGCCCCAGCATTTT.

This clonotype was counted only a few times. The J gene is TRBJ1-2, the V gene TRBV5-4; D might be TRBD1 (5 bases). Germline CDR1 and CDR2: SGHNT and YYREEE (reference sequence). Trimming pared 1 base from V and 2 bases from J, leaving 9 bases between. The CDR3 is 14 residues long. This CDR3 is CASSLPGINYGYTF. The CDR3 DNA follows: TGTGCCAGCAGCTTGCCAGGGATCAACTATGGCTACACCTTC. The full variable domain, completed using reference TRBV5-4 and TRBJ1-2, is ETGVTQSPTHLIKTRGQQVTLRCSSQSGHNTVSWYQQALGQGPQFIFQYYREEENGRGNFPPRFSGLQFPNYSSELNVNALELDDSALYLCASSLPGINYGYTFGSGTRLTVV.

This clonotype turned up a few times. This sequence joins TRBV6-2 or TRBV6-3 and TRBJ2-3; D is possibly TRBD1 or TRBD2 (6 bases each). Germline V gene sequence: CDR1 MNHEY, CDR2 SVGEGT. The CDR3 runs to 15 residues. The V end was cut by 0 bases, the J end by 5 bases, with 12 bases between. The CDR3 bases are TGTGCCAGCAGTTACTCTTCGGGGGCAGGAGATACGCAGTATTTT. It yields the protein CASSYSSGAGDTQYF.

This clonotype was counted many times. The chain uses TRBV27 and TRBJ2-7; 9 bases align to TRBD1. The CDR3 loop spans 14 amino acids. The germline CDR1 and CDR2 sequences are MNHEY and SMNVEV (reference sequence). The V and J ends lost 6 bases and 0 bases, in that order; junction bases with no gene match: 3. The CDR3 sequence: CASRRTGASYEQYF. DNA of the CDR3: TGTGCCAGCAGGAGGACAGGGGCCTCCTACGAGCAGTACTTC.

In its sample, this clonotype was seen a few times. The chain employs TRBV28 and TRBJ2-3; D is uncertain. The CDR3 extends over 12 amino acids. Trimming took 6 bases from V and 2 from J, leaving 6 bases between them. Germline V CDR1 and CDR2: MDHEN, SYDVKM. The CDR3 nucleotides read TGTGCCAGCAGCCCCATCACAGATACGCAGTATTTT. This translates into CASSPITDTQYF.

In regard to this clonotype: This may come from a read error, since a much larger clone is one base off. The chain is built from TRBV7-9 and TRBJ2-2, with D possibly being TRBD2 (7 bases). The germline V gene encodes CDR1 SEHNR and CDR2 FQNEAQ (reference sequence). This CDR3 has 13 residues. The CDR3 spells CASGGGSYGELIF. The CDR3 DNA reads as TGTGCCAGCGGCGGGGGCTCGTACGGGGAGCTGATTTTT.

Of note for this clonotype: This may come from a read error, since a much larger clone is one base off. The chain has TRBV6-5 and TRBJ1-3; the D gene is possibly TRBD1 (6 bases). This CDR3 comprises 15 residues. Germline assignment: CDR1 MNHEY and CDR2 SVGAGI. The CDR3 nucleotides read TGTGCCAGCAGTGGGAGGGGGGCGACTGGAAGCACCATATATTTT. Encoded protein: CASSGRGATGSTIYF.

The chain combines TRBV20-1 with TRBJ2-2; tentative D call: TRBD2 (6 bases). The CDR3 sequence is 16 residues long. Germline CDR1 is DFQATT and CDR2 is SNEGSKA (reference sequence). Trimming stripped 3 bases from V and 1 base from J, with 15 bases between. The CDR3 here is CSASGGVVGNTGELFF. The CDR3 region has the DNA TGCAGTGCTAGCGGAGGGGTGGTCGGGAACACCGGGGAGCTGTTTTTT.

This clonotype came up many times. The chain carries TRBV20-1 and TRBJ2-1; D is ambiguous. CDR1 is DFQATT and CDR2 is SNEGSKA in the germline V gene (reference sequence). Trimming removed 4 bases from V and 6 bases from J, with 10 bases in between. The CDR3 is 12 amino acids. CDR3 coding DNA: TGCAGTGCTATACTGGGTCCCAATGAGCAGTTCTTC. Amino acids: CSAILGPNEQFF.

This clonotype was seen many times. The J gene is TRBJ2-7, the V gene TRBV6-2 or TRBV6-3; D is uncertain. CDR1 is MNHEY, CDR2 SVGEGT, per germline. The CDR3 runs to 17 residues. The V end was cut by 2 bases, the J end by 1 base, with 18 bases between. The CDR3 nucleotides are TGTGCCAGCAGTTACAAGGCAGGCCGAGGTGTTTCCTACGAGCAGTACTTC. Translating gives CASSYKAGRGVSYEQYF.

The rearrangement links TRBV4-2 to TRBJ2-7, with TRBD2 matching over 8 bases. The germline V gene has CDR1 LGHNA and CDR2 YNFKEQ. J was trimmed by 3 bases and V by 0 bases; bases with no gene match: 7. The CDR3 spans 16 residues. CDR3 amino acids: CASSQEARGDFYEQYF. CDR3 sequence (DNA): TGTGCCAGCAGCCAAGAGGCGCGGGGGGATTTCTACGAGCAGTACTTC.

Many counts were recorded for this clonotype. This chain links TRBV2 with TRBJ2-1, with D hard to call. The CDR3 has 12 amino acids. Germline assignment: CDR1 SNHLY and CDR2 FYNNEI. V lost 6 bases and J 6 bases, leaving 9 bases between the germline ends. In DNA form, the CDR3 reads TGTGCCAGCAGCCTAACGGGCAATGAGCAGTTCTTC. Translation gives CASSLTGNEQFF.

This clonotype showed up just a few times. The V call is TRBV7-6, the J call TRBJ2-7, with 7 positions matching TRBD1. The germline CDR1 and CDR2 sequences are SGHVS and FNYEAQ. The CDR3 contains 15 residues. With V trimmed by 0 bases and J by 3 bases, 5 bases remained unmatched. This CDR3 is CASSLAETGYYEQYF. CDR3 nucleotides: TGTGCCAGCAGCTTAGCGGAGACAGGGTACTACGAGCAGTACTTC.

The table lists this clonotype with a few counts. V and J are TRBV7-2 and TRBJ1-1; possible D gene TRBD1, 5 bases. CDR1 and CDR2 (germline): SGHTA, FQGNSA. The CDR3 has 13 residues. V was pared by 3 bases and J by 10 bases, with 15 bases between. The CDR3 reads CASSFRTLVGAFF. As DNA, the CDR3 is TGTGCCAGCAGCTTTCGGACACTAGTGGGAGCTTTCTTT.

This clonotype was observed many times. V and J are TRBV20-1 and TRBJ1-1, with D unresolved. The germline gives CDR1 DFQATT, CDR2 SNEGSKA (reference sequence). V was shortened by 1 base and J by 4 bases, with 7 bases between the two germline ends. The CDR3 covers 12 residues. CDR3 sequence: CSARGGSTEAFF. CDR3 nucleotide sequence: TGCAGTGCTAGAGGGGGTTCCACTGAAGCTTTCTTT.

The table lists this clonotype with a count of one. The chain joins TRBV5-4 to TRBJ1-2, with a possible D match to TRBD1 (6 bases). Between the trimmed V and J ends, which lost 4 bases and 3 bases, there was a span of 10 bases. CDR1 SGHNT and CDR2 YYREEE come from the germline V gene (reference sequence). The CDR3 is 13 amino acids. The CDR3: CASSPDRYYGYTF. CDR3 nucleotides: TGTGCCAGCAGCCCTGACAGGTACTATGGCTACACCTTC. Full variable domain (missing parts from reference TRBV5-4 and TRBJ1-2): ETGVTQSPTHLIKTRGQQVTLRCSSQSGHNTVSWYQQALGQGPQFIFQYYREEENGRGNFPPRFSGLQFPNYSSELNVNALELDDSALYLCASSPDRYYGYTFGSGTRLTVV.

In its sample, this clonotype was seen a few times. The chain is built from TRBV3-1 and TRBJ2-2; 9 nucleotides match TRBD2. From germline, CDR1 is LGHDT and CDR2 YNNKEL (reference sequence). Unmatched junction bases numbered 8, after V lost 4 bases and J lost 2 bases. This CDR3 region has 17 residues. CDR3 sequence: CASSLGLAETNTGELFF. The CDR3 coding sequence is TGTGCCAGCAGCCTGGGACTAGCAGAGACCAACACCGGGGAGCTGTTTTTT.

The chain joins TRBV29-1 to TRBJ2-2; unclear D gene. The length of the CDR3 is 14 residues. V was shortened by 4 bases and J by 3 bases, with 12 bases between the two germline ends. Germline-derived CDR1 and CDR2 are SQVTM and ANQGSEA. CDR3 residues: CSVVRSIDTGELFF. Written as DNA, the CDR3 is TGCAGCGTTGTTAGGAGCATTGACACCGGGGAGCTGTTTTTT.

The genes are TRBV28 and TRBJ2-7; TRBD1 might be the D (6 bases). Trimming shortened V by 6 bases and J by 1 base, and 10 bases separated the two germline ends. Germline CDR1 and CDR2: MDHEN and SYDVKM. The CDR3 consists of 13 residues. CDR3 DNA: TGTGCCAGCAGGAACACAGGGTCCTACGAGCAGTACTTC. This sequence encodes CASRNTGSYEQYF. The variable domain in full, completed from reference TRBV28 and TRBJ2-7, reads DVKVTQSSRYLVKRTGEKVFLECVQDMDHENMFWYRQDPGLGLRLIYFSYDVKMKEKGDIPEGYSVSREKKERFSLILESASTNQTSMYLCASRNTGSYEQYFGPGTRLTVT.

A few counts support this clonotype. The chain uses TRBV6-5 and TRBJ2-6; 10 bases fit TRBD1. CDR1 MNHEY and CDR2 SVGAGI come from the germline V gene. This CDR3 spans 17 amino acids. The J segment lost 1 base and the V segment lost 6 bases, leaving 6 bases of the junction unmatched. The CDR3 sequence: CASRGDRGPSGANVLTF. The CDR3 bases are TGTGCCAGCAGGGGGGACAGGGGTCCTTCTGGGGCCAACGTCCTGACTTTC.

This clonotype has at least ten counts. The chain links TRBV7-8 to TRBJ2-1; D may be TRBD2 (6 bases). V lost 2 bases and J 9 bases, leaving 11 bases between the germline ends. Germline assignment: CDR1 SGHVS and CDR2 FQNEAQ. The CDR3 is made up of 13 amino acids. The chain's CDR3 is CASSLRPGGEQFF. The CDR3 coding sequence is TGTGCCAGCAGCTTAAGACCCGGGGGTGAGCAGTTCTTC. Looking up the rest from reference TRBV7-8 and TRBJ2-1 gives the full variable domain: GAGVSQSPRYKVAKRGQDVALRCDPISGHVSLFWYQQALGQGPEFLTYFQNEAQLDKSGLPSDRFFAERPEGSVSTLKIQRTQQEDSAVYLCASSLRPGGEQFFGPGTRLTVL.